The clone carrying this TCR beta chain has just a few counts. The target antigen is unknown. TCRdb's copy holds only in-frame clones and misses some; the assay was immunoSEQ multiplex PCR. The profile shows 25,000 to 30,000 clones, approximately 88% of them singletons. Time point specified: newly diagnosed, previously untreated cHL patient sample. Purification of CD4+ T cells from thawed PBMCs was performed via magnetic negative selection. This sample is part of a study of PD-1 blockade in classical Hodgkin lymphoma. General study results and limits: Diminished baseline TCR diversity has been reported in newly diagnosed patients relative to healthy donors.

The V and J ends lost 5 bases and 2 bases respectively, with 3 bases between them. The CDR3 contains 11 residues. Germline V gene sequence: CDR1 SGHTA, CDR2 FQGNSA. J is TRBJ1-2 and V is TRBV7-2; D gene ambiguous. Sequenced material: CD4+ T cells from blood. This TCR was sampled from a human donor with classical Hodgkin lymphoma. The CDR3 sequence: CASSKNYGYTF. Here the CDR3 DNA reads TGTGCCAGCAGCAAGAACTATGGCTACACCTTC. The full variable domain, completed using reference TRBV7-2 and TRBJ1-2, is GAGVSQSPSNKVTEKGKDVELRCDPISGHTALYWYRQSLGQGLEFLIYFQGNSAPDKSGLPSDRFSAERTGGSVSTLTIQRTQQEDSAVYLCASSKNYGYTFGSGTRLTVV.